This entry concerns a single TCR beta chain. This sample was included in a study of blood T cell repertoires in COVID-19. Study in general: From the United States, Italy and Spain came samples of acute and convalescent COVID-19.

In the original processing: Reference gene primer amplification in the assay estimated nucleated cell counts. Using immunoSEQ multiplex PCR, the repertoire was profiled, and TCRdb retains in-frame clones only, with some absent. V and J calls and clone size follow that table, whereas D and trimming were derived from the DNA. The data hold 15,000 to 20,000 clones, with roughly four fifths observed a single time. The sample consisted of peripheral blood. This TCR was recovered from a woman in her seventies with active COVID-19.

CDR3 residues: CASSLERGTDTQYF. CDR3 DNA sequence: TGCGCCAGCAGCTTGGAGAGGGGCACAGATACGCAGTATTTT. The gene calls are TRBV5-1 and TRBJ2-3, with a tentative D call TRBD2 (5 bases). Germline V gene lookup returns CDR1 SGHRS and CDR2 YFSETQ. The CDR3 extends over 14 amino acids. Trimming took off 0 bases at V and 1 base at J, with 6 bases between the two ends. The complete variable domain, with remaining parts taken from reference TRBV5-1 and TRBJ2-3, reads KAGVTQTPRYLIKTRGQQVTLSCSPISGHRSVSWYQQTPGQGLQFLFEYFSETQRNKGNFPGRFSGRQFSNSRSEMNVSTLELGDSALYLCASSLERGTDTQYFGPGTRLTVL.